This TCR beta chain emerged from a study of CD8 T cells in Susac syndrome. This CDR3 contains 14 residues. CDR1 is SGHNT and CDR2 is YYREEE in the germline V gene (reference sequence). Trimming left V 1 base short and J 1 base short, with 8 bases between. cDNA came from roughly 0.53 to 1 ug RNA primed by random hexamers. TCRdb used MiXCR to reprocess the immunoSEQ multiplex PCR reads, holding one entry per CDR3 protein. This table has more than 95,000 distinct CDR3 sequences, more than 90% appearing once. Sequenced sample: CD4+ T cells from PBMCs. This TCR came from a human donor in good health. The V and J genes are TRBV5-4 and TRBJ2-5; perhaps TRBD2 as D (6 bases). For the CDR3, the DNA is TGTGCCAGCAGCTTGTCCGGGGGCCAAGAGACCCAGTACTTC. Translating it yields CASSLSGGQETQYF.